The sequence of this TCR beta chain was determined in a study of T cells after yellow fever vaccination. Study background: Preparation used SMART-Seq v4 Ultra Low Input for the low-cell-number fractions. General study points: Clonotypes shared by both compartments, CD4 and CD8, made up a small share. Abundant contaminating clonotypes from the bulk population could appear in FACS-sorted repertoires.

The CDR3 runs to 13 residues. Looked up from germline, CDR1 is MNHEY and CDR2 is SVGAGI. Trimming pared 0 bases from V and 4 bases from J, leaving 4 bases between. Notes on this clonotype: Its specificity is not known.

The authors made TCR cDNA by 5'RACE template switching, adding a universal primer site and UMIs. TCRdb re-derived calls from the 5' RACE reads in MiXCR, one entry per CDR3 protein. In the table there are a few hundred thousand distinct CDR3 sequences, about a fifth of which are singletons. The source of this sequence is a man aged 25-45 years who received the YFV17D yellow fever vaccine. The V call is TRBV6-5, the J call TRBJ1-3; D remains unclear. The sequencing here drew on PBMCs, taken 15 days after the yellow fever booster vaccination. The CDR3 bases are TGTGCCAGCAGTTACTCGGAAGGAAACACCATATATTTT. It codes for CASSYSEGNTIYF.